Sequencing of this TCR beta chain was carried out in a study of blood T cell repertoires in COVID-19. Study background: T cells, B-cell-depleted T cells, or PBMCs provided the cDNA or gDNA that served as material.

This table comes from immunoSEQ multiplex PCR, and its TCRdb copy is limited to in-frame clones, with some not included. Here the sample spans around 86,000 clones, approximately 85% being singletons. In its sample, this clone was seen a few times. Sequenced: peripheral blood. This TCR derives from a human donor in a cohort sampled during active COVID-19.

CDR3: CASSQYSGGTPYEQYF. The CDR3 nucleotides read TGTGCCAGCAGCCAATATTCCGGGGGGACCCCCTACGAGCAGTACTTC. The rearrangement uses TRBV3-1 (or the pseudogene TRBV3-2) and TRBJ2-7, with 7 bases that match TRBD2. The germline CDR1 and CDR2 sequences are LGHDT and YNNKEL (reference sequence). With V trimmed by 2 bases and J by 2 bases, 9 bases remained unmatched. The CDR3 runs 16 residues.